This TCR beta chain was documented in a study of Graves' ophthalmopathy and Graves' hyperthyroidism. Scientists amplified the TCR beta CDR3 regions from RNA transcripts. The library came from an HTBI-primed first-round RT-PCR and a second-round multiplex PCR. TCRdb re-called the multiplex PCR reads with MiXCR, one entry per CDR3 protein. Among roughly 1.1 million distinct CDR3 sequences, about 35% were seen once, and the ten largest hold over 8.5%. This CDR3 comprises 16 residues. Germline V gives CDR1 SGHVS, CDR2 FQNEAQ. Unmatched junction bases numbered 12, after V lost 8 bases and J lost 5 bases. This clonotype was seen repeatedly, ten times or more. Certain patients were not enrolled. These were patients with other autoimmune diseases, uncontrolled infections, pregnancy or lactation.

The sequenced material came from peripheral blood or thyroid tissue (not recorded which). The sequence came from an adult man with Graves' hyperthyroidism. The chain joins TRBV7-8 to TRBJ2-2; TRBD1 aligns across 9 bases. CDR3 nucleotide sequence: TGTGCCAGCGTCCTCCACGGGACAGGGTTGACCGGGGAGCTGTTTTTT. Protein sequence: CASVLHGTGLTGELFF.